Listed below are T cell receptor beta chains from one sample, sequenced in a study of T-cell reconstitution after alpha-beta-depleted transplantation in children. TCRdb itself ran the PCR reads through MiXCR, one entry per CDR3 protein. Altogether 450,000 to 600,000 distinct CDR3 sequences are present, 18% being singletons, with the ten largest covering about 3.1%. The sample was PBMCs from the stem cell graft donor, taken from the stem cell graft. The origin of the receptors is a human donor who donated a stem cell graft to a child with acute lymphoblastic leukemia. Each CDR3 is given with its conserved first and last residue. The D gene is left open where the match is weak. Size is stated for part of the rows, as once, few or many counts, or as a class when the clone is expanded.

J | size | D | V | CDR3 | DNA
TRBJ2-7 | NA | TRBD2 | TRBV2 | CASSGLAGGREEQYF | TGTGCCAGCAGCGGACTAGCGGGAGGGCGAGAGGAGCAGTACTTC
TRBJ2-7 | many | NA | TRBV27 | CASSLGRAYEQYF | TGTGCCAGCAGCTTAGGAAGGGCCTACGAGCAGTACTTC
TRBJ1-1 | few | NA | TRBV20-1 | CSASILRGHGTEAFF | TGCAGTGCCTCCATCCTCCGGGGGCACGGCACTGAAGCTTTCTTT
TRBJ2-1 | few | TRBD2 | TRBV5-1 | CASSENTGLAGVDEQFF | TGCGCCAGCAGCGAAAACACGGGACTAGCGGGAGTAGATGAGCAGTTCTTC
TRBJ2-3 | NA | NA | TRBV5-5 | CASSLLWGRPDTQYF | TGTGCCAGCAGCTTGCTCTGGGGGAGACCAGATACGCAGTATTTT
TRBJ2-7 | few | TRBD2 | TRBV12-3/TRBV12-4 | CASRGGTSGEQYF | TGTGCCAGCAGGGGGGGGACTTCTGGGGAGCAGTACTTC
TRBJ2-7 | few | NA | TRBV5-1 | CASSGTQGYEQYF | TGCGCCAGCAGCGGGACCCAGGGCTACGAGCAGTACTTC
TRBJ2-2 | NA | NA | TRBV7-2 | CASLRGGELFF | TGTGCCAGCCTCCGGGGCGGGGAGCTGTTTTTT
TRBJ2-2 | few | NA | TRBV15 | CATSRDSSGRNTGELFF | TGTGCCACCAGCAGAGATTCGAGCGGCCGGAACACCGGGGAGCTGTTTTTT
TRBJ2-3 | NA | TRBD1 | TRBV9 | CASSPQTGARGSEVDTQYF | TGTGCCAGCAGCCCCCAGACAGGGGCCCGGGGTAGCGAGGTCGATACGCAGTATTTT
TRBJ1-1 | few | NA | TRBV5-1 | CASSPDPAFAGHQNTEAFF | TGCGCCAGCAGCCCGGACCCTGCCTTTGCGGGACACCAGAACACTGAAGCTTTCTTT
TRBJ2-1 | few | TRBD1 | TRBV20-1 | CSAREGTVNEQFF | TGCAGTGCTAGGGAAGGGACAGTAAATGAGCAGTTCTTC
TRBJ2-3 | few | TRBD2 | TRBV20-1 | CSAITSGGSTDTQYF | TGCAGTGCTATTACTAGCGGGGGGAGCACAGATACGCAGTATTTT
TRBJ1-5 | NA | NA | TRBV2 | CASSARRANQPQHF | TGTGCCAGCAGTGCTAGACGGGCCAATCAGCCCCAGCATTTT
TRBJ1-1 | NA | NA | TRBV5-1 | CASSFQTGNLNTEAFF | TGCGCCAGCAGCTTTCAGACAGGAAACCTGAACACTGAAGCTTTCTTT
TRBJ1-4 | NA | TRBD1 | TRBV4-1 | CASSGDRDSVATTNEKLFF | TGCGCCAGCAGCGGGGACAGGGACTCGGTTGCGACTACTAATGAAAAACTGTTTTTT
TRBJ2-4 | NA | NA | TRBV9 | CASSPSENIQYF | TGTGCCAGCAGCCCCTCCGAAAACATTCAGTACTTC
TRBJ1-1 | few | NA | TRBV10-3 | CAIRTEGKGLNTEAFF | TGTGCCATCAGGACAGAGGGAAAGGGACTGAACACTGAAGCTTTCTTT
TRBJ2-3 | NA | TRBD2 | TRBV27 | CASSLSMVAGGPTDTQYF | TGTGCCAGCAGTTTATCGATGGTAGCGGGAGGGCCTACCGATACGCAGTATTTT
TRBJ2-5 | few | NA | TRBV5-1 | CASGAGRVETQYF | TGCGCCAGCGGGGCGGGACGGGTCGAGACCCAGTACTTC
TRBJ2-1 | few | NA | TRBV4-1 | CASSLSGMDNEQFF | TGCGCCAGCAGCCTTAGCGGAATGGACAATGAGCAGTTCTTC
TRBJ1-2 | NA | TRBD1 | TRBV2 | CASSGDAGQGISDGYTF | TGTGCCAGCAGTGGCGACGCGGGACAGGGAATAAGTGATGGCTACACCTTC